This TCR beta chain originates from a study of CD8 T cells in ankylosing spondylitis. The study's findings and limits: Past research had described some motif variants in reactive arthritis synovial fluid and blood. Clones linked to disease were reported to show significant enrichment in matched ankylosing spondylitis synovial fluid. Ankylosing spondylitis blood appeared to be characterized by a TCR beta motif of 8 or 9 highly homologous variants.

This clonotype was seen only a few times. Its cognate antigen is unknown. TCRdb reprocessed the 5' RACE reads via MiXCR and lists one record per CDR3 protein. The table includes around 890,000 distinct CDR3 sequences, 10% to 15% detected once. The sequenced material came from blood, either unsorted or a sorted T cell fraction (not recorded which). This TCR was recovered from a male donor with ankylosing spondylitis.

CDR3 nucleotides: TGTGCCAGCAGCTTAGCAACCCCCCACTCTGGAAACACCATATATTTT. This gives the protein CASSLATPHSGNTIYF. This rearrangement joins TRBV7-2 to TRBJ1-3, with unresolved D. V dropped 0 bases and J dropped 0 bases, with 9 bases sitting between them. The CDR3 has 16 amino acids. CDR1 is SGHTA and CDR2 is FQGNSA in the germline V gene.